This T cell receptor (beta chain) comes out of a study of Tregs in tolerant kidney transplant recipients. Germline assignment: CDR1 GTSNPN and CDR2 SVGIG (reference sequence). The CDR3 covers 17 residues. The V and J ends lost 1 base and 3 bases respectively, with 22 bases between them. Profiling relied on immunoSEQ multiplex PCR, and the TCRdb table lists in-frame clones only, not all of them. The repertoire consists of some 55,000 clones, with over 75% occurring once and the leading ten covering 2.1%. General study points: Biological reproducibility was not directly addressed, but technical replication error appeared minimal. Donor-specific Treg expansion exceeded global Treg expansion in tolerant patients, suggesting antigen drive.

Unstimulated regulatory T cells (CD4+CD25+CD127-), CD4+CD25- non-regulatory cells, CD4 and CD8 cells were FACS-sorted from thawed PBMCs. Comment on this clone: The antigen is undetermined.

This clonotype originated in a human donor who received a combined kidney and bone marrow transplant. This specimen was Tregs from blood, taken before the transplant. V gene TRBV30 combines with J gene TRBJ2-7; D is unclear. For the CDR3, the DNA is TGTGCCTGGAGTGCCCCCCGACCCGAGACGGCCTACTACGAGCAGTACTTC. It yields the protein CAWSAPRPETAYYEQYF. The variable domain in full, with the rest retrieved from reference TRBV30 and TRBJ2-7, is SQTIHQWPATLVQPVGSPLSLECTVEGTSNPNLYWYRQAAGRGLQLLFYSVGIGQISSEVPQNLSASRPQDRQFILSSKKLLLSDSGFYLCAWSAPRPETAYYEQYFGPGTRLTVT.